The sequence of this TCR beta chain was determined in a study of OX40 agonist ivuxolimab in advanced cancers. Measured with immunoSEQ multiplex PCR; TCRdb has only the in-frame clones, and not every one. Here the sample spans approximately 99,000 clones, approximately 94% being singletons. The CDR3 has 11 amino acids. The germline V gene has CDR1 SGHDT and CDR2 YYEEEE. V lost 1 base and J lost 8, with 4 bases in between. The specimen was CD4+ or CD8+ T cells sorted from blood, collected in a trial of the OX40 agonist ivuxolimab. The V and J genes are TRBV5-6 and TRBJ2-1; the D is unclear. The receptor's source is an adult with an advanced solid tumor such as melanoma, head and neck, liver or kidney cancer. CDR3 loop: CASSLRDEQFF. CDR3 sequence (DNA): TGTGCCAGCAGCTTGAGGGATGAGCAGTTCTTC.